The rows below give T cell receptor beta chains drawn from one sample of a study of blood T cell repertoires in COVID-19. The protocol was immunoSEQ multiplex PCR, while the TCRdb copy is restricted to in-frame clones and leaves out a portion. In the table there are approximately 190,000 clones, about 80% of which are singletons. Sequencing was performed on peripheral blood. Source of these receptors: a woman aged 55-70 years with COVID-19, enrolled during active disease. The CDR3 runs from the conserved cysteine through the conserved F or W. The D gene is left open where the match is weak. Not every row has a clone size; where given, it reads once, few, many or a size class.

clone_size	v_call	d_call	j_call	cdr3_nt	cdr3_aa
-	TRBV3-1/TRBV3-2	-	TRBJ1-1	TGTGCCAGCAGCCAAGGAGGAGCAACGAACACTGAAGCTTTCTTT	CASSQGGATNTEAFF
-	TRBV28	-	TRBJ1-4	TGTGCCAGCAGTTTACGAGGGGGAGAGGAAGAAAAACTGTTTTTT	CASSLRGGEEEKLFF
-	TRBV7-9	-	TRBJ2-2	TGTGCCAGCAGCCGACGACAAACGAACACCGGGGAGCTGTTTTTT	CASSRRQTNTGELFF
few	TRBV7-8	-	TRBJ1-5	TGTGCCAGCAGCTTAGCGCGATTGGGCTTGGGCAATCAGCCCCAGCATTTT	CASSLARLGLGNQPQHF
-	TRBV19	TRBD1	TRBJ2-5	TGTGCCAGTAGTATAAGCGGTGGAGGGGGACAGGGGCCACCCCCCCAAGAGACCCAGTACTTC	CASSISGGGGQGPPPQETQYF
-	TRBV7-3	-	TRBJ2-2	TGTGCCAGCAGCCCCCCCGAGGGGGAGCTGTTTTTT	CASSPPEGELFF
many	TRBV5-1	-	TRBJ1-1	TGCGCCAGCAGCCCCCGGGAGGGGGGGAACACTGAAGCTTTCTTT	CASSPREGGNTEAFF
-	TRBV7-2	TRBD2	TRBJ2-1	TGTGCCAGCAGCCCCAGGGGACGGACTAGCGGGAGTAATGAGCAGTTCTTC	CASSPRGRTSGSNEQFF
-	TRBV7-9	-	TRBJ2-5	TGTGCCAGCAGCTTACAGGGCCAAGAGACCCAGTACTTC	CASSLQGQETQYF
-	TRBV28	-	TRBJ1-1	TGTGCCAGCAGTTTGCGGGGTTCGTTCACTGAAGCTTTCTTT	CASSLRGSFTEAFF
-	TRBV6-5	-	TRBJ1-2	TGTGCCAGCAGTTACTCGACCGGGGGTGGCTACACCTTC	CASSYSTGGGYTF
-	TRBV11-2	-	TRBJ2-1	TGTGCCAGCAGCTTAGACCAGCGATTCCAGTTCTTC	CASSLDQRFQFF
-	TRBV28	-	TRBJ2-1	TGTGCCAGCAGTTTATCGGAGCTCACCTACAATGAGCAGTTCTTC	CASSLSELTYNEQFF
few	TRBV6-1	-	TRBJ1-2	TGTGCCAGCAGTGAATTGGCAGGCCCTTATGGCTACACCTTC	CASSELAGPYGYTF
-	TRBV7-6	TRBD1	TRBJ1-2	TGTGCCAGCAGCTTAGGGGGGACAGCCACTAACTATGGCTACACCTTC	CASSLGGTATNYGYTF
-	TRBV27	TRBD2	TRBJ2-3	TGTGCCAGCTCCTTGGGACTAGCGGGAAGTTCAGATACGCAGTATTTT	CASSLGLAGSSDTQYF
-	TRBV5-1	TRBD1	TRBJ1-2	TGCGCCAGCAGCGCCGGACAGGGGGCTTGGGGTGGCTACACCTTC	CASSAGQGAWGGYTF
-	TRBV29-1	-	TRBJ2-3	TGCAGCGTTAGGCGACACACAGATACGCAGTATTTT	CSVRRHTDTQYF
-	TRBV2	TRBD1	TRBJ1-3	TGTGCCAGCGGGAGGACAGGGCCGACTGGAAACACCATATATTTT	CASGRTGPTGNTIYF
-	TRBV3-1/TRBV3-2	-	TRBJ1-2	TGTGCCAGCAGCCAAGGTGAAGGGGCCTATGGCTACACCTTC	CASSQGEGAYGYTF
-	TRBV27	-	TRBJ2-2	TGTGCCAGCAGTTTATATGGTAGGAGGGTCGACACCGGGGAGCTGTTTTTT	CASSLYGRRVDTGELFF
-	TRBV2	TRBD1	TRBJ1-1	TGTGCCAGCAGTGCAAGGACAGGGAAGGGGACTGAAGCTTTCTTT	CASSARTGKGTEAFF
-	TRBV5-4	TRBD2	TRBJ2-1	TGTGCCAGCAGCGTAATAGCGGGAGCAGTCCGCCCAGGCTCCTACAATGAGCAGTTCTTC	CASSVIAGAVRPGSYNEQFF
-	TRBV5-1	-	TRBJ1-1	TGCGCCAGCAGTTCCGCAGGGGCAGGCACTGAAGCTTTCTTT	CASSSAGAGTEAFF
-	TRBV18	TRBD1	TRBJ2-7	TGTGCCAGTAACCAGGGGGAAGTGCAGTACTTC	CASNQGEVQYF
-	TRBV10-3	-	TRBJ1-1	TGTGCCACCAGTGACTCACAGGGTGAGACCACTGAAGCTTTCTTT	CATSDSQGETTEAFF
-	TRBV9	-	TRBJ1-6	TGTGCCAGCAGCGTAGGGGGAGGCTTATATAATTCACCCCTCCACTTT	CASSVGGGLYNSPLHF
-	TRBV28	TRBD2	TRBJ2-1	TGTGCCAGCAGTTTATCTAGCGGGAATCTCTACAATGAGCAGTTCTTC	CASSLSSGNLYNEQFF
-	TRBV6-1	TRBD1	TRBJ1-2	TGTGCCAGCAGTGAAAGGACAGGGAGCATGTCGGACTATGGCTACACCTTC	CASSERTGSMSDYGYTF
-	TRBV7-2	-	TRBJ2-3	TGTGCCAGCAGCTCCCTCCCAGCGGACACAGATACGCAGTATTTT	CASSSLPADTDTQYF
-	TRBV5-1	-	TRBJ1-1	TGCGCCAGCAGCCGAGGGAGGGAAGCTTTCTTT	CASSRGREAFF